The 23 T cell receptor beta chains in this list originate from one sample, sequenced in a study of blood T cells in healthy people across ages (dated by TCRdb to the mid-2010s). The library was built by means of 5' RACE. The reads were generated on an Illumina HiSeq 2500. A second roughly 6 to 11 cycle PCR used a sample-barcoded 5' primer and a J-beta primer mix. TCRdb reanalyzed the raw reads on its own, using fastp at Q25 for trimming and MiXCR for clone calling, and kept in-frame beta chains. Records with the same CDR3 protein are collapsed into one entry carrying the most frequent genes and DNA. For this sample there are more than 450,000 distinct CDR3 sequences; about 29% appear just once. The top ten clones comprise approximately 3.6% of the sample. This same sample was also part of a study on T cells of mothers and their children.

The material sequenced was blood. The receptors come from a boy younger than 10 in good health.

A few counts support this clonotype. The J gene is TRBJ1-1, the V gene TRBV29-1; 9 nucleotides match TRBD1. CDR1 is SQVTM, CDR2 ANQGSEA, per germline. J was trimmed by 10 bases and V by 5 bases; bases with no gene match: 11. The CDR3 has 13 residues. CDR3 DNA: TGCAGCGTTCCGGGACAGGGTCTTGGGGTAGCTTTCTTT. Its translation is CSVPGQGLGVAFF. Supplemented by reference TRBV29-1 and TRBJ1-1, the full variable domain reads SAVISQKPSRDICQRGTSLTIQCQVDSQVTMMFWYRQQPGQSLTLIATANQGSEATYESGFVIDKFPISRPNLTFSTLTVSNMSPEDSSIYLCSVPGQGLGVAFFGQGTRLTVV.

This clonotype was recorded many times. The chain couples TRBV24-1 to TRBJ2-6, with D unresolved. CDR1 and CDR2 (germline): KGHDR, SFDVKD. The CDR3 sequence is 13 residues long. Trimming removed 8 bases at V and 1 base at J, with 5 bases between. The CDR3, as DNA: TGTGCCACCACCCTATCTGGGGCCAACGTCCTGACTTTC. Protein sequence: CATTLSGANVLTF.

Worth noting for this clonotype: The junction departs from germline at one end; a sequencing error may be responsible. CDR3 sequence reads: CVSSFSGSETGELFF. CDR3 coding DNA: TGTGTCAGCAGCTTTAGCGGGAGTGAGACCGGGGAGCTGTTTTTT. The chain combines TRBV7-2 with TRBJ2-2, with 9 bases identical to TRBD2. CDR1 is SGHTA and CDR2 is FQGNSA in the germline V gene. The CDR3 loop spans 15 amino acids.

This clonotype was found many times. The V gene is TRBV3-1, the J gene TRBJ2-3; no firm D call. Trimming took off 4 bases at V and 5 bases at J, with 10 bases between the two ends. The CDR3 contains 13 residues. Germline V gene lookup returns CDR1 LGHDT and CDR2 YNNKEL (reference sequence). The CDR3 nucleotides are TGTGCCAGCAGCCTAGCACCTAGAGATACGCAGTATTTT. This translates into CASSLAPRDTQYF.

The J gene is TRBJ2-7, the V gene TRBV15; 7 nucleotides match TRBD2. The V and J ends lost 4 bases and 7 bases, in that order; junction bases with no gene match: 10. Germline V gene sequence: CDR1 LNHNV, CDR2 YYDKDF (reference sequence). CDR3 size: 14 residues. The CDR3 sequence: CATSTEPLGGEQYF. DNA of the CDR3: TGTGCCACCAGCACAGAGCCATTGGGAGGGGAGCAGTACTTC.

This clonotype has a handful of counts. The chain carries TRBV3-1 and TRBJ2-5; D is unresolved. Germline CDR1 is LGHDT and CDR2 is YNNKEL (reference sequence). This CDR3 spans 15 amino acids. With 6 bases removed from V and 1 base from J, the gap between germline ends came to 15 bases. CDR3 coding DNA: TGTGCCAGCAGGCGGCGTAACGAATTCCAAGAGACCCAGTACTTC. Translating it yields CASRRRNEFQETQYF.

Turning to this clonotype: One end of the junction does not line up with germline, which may come from a read error. V usage is TRBV4-1 and J usage is TRBJ1-3, with 7 bases identical to TRBD1. Germline CDR1 MGHRA, CDR2 YSYEKL. The CDR3 length is 15 residues. CDR3 residues: CASSQPRDRGNTIYF. CDR3 bases: TGCGCCAGCAGCCAACCCCGGGACAGAGGAAACACTATATATTTT.

This clonotype occurred a few times. This chain connects TRBV6-2 or TRBV6-3 to TRBJ2-5; D not certain. Matching the DNA end better, TRBJ2-1 makes the J call doubtful. CDR1 is MNHEY, CDR2 SVGEGT, per germline. This CDR3 region has 13 residues. CDR3 nucleotides: TGTGCCAGCAGTTTCGAAGTAGTCGATGAGCAGTTCTTC. Encoded protein: CASSFEVVDEQFF.

This rearrangement joins TRBV7-9 to TRBJ1-4, with D possibly matching TRBD1 (6 bases). Germline lookup yields CDR1 SEHNR and CDR2 FQNEAQ (reference sequence). V lost 1 base and J 3 bases, leaving 24 bases between the germline ends. The CDR3 totals 20 residues. The CDR3 loop reads CASSLGDSPGVGKANEKLFF. Here the CDR3 DNA reads TGTGCCAGCAGCTTAGGAGATTCTCCAGGGGTGGGGAAGGCTAATGAAAAACTGTTTTTT.

This clonotype was observed many times. The gene calls are TRBV10-1 and TRBJ2-3; 8 bases agree with TRBD1. The CDR3 consists of 15 residues. Germline CDR1 and CDR2: WNHNN and SYGVQD (reference sequence). The trim removed 0 bases at V and 2 bases at J, leaving 1 base unmatched. CDR3 sequence reads: CASSESDRATDTQYF. The CDR3 coding sequence is TGCGCCAGCAGTGAGTCGGACAGGGCCACAGATACGCAGTATTTT.

This clonotype was recorded once. A much larger clone lies a single base off, so this may be a read error. This chain joins TRBV6-6 and TRBJ2-5, with D uncertain. Germline CDR1 MNHNY, CDR2 SVGAGI (reference sequence). This CDR3 region has 11 residues. DNA for the CDR3: TGTGCCAGCAGGCGACAAGAGACCCGGTACTTC. Amino acids: CASRRQETRYF.

This chain joins TRBV14 and TRBJ2-3, with unresolved D. This CDR3 is built from 14 residues. Trimming took off 0 bases at V and 6 bases at J, with 10 bases between the two ends. CDR1 is SGHDN, CDR2 FVKESK, per germline. This CDR3 reads CASSQDWLGDTQYF. The DNA of the CDR3 is TGTGCCAGCAGCCAAGACTGGCTTGGGGATACGCAGTATTTT.

This clonotype was picked up a small number of times. The genes are TRBV7-2 and TRBJ1-1; D is uncertain. The CDR3 spans 13 residues. CDR1 and CDR2 from the germline V gene are SGHTA and FQGNSA. The V gene lost 0 bases and the J gene lost 6 bases, with 8 bases spanning the gap. The DNA of the CDR3 is TGTGCCAGCAGCTTAGCGCGTGGGGCTGAAGCTTTCTTT. Amino acids: CASSLARGAEAFF.

The chain employs TRBV29-1 and TRBJ2-5, with 7 positions matching TRBD2. This CDR3 region has 16 residues. Germline CDR1 and CDR2: SQVTM and ANQGSEA. The junction had 20 bases not matched to a gene; V was cut back by 2 bases and J by 11 bases. CDR3: CSVEWAGVSGSREQYF. CDR3 coding DNA: TGCAGCGTTGAATGGGCGGGAGTCTCGGGCTCTCGGGAGCAGTACTTC.

In DNA, the CDR3 is TGTGCCAGCAGTTCTGTCGTAAACTCACCCCTCCACTTT. It encodes CASSSVVNSPLHF. The chain is built from TRBV27 and TRBJ1-6; no reliable D call. The V end lost 4 bases, the J end lost 10 bases, and 11 bases lay between the germline ends. The CDR3 is made up of 13 amino acids. Germline V lookup: CDR1 MNHEY, CDR2 SMNVEV (reference sequence).

About this clonotype: This may stem from a read error, because a much larger clone lies one nucleotide away. CDR3: CASSSWTGGNYDYTF. The DNA of the CDR3 is TGTGCCAGCAGCTCCTGGACAGGGGGCAACTATGACTACACCTTC. The V gene is TRBV7-2, the J gene TRBJ1-2, with 11 bases matching TRBD1. CDR3 length equals 15 residues. Looked up from germline, CDR1 is SGHTA and CDR2 is FQGNSA.

This clonotype was found many times. The genes are TRBV5-1 and TRBJ2-7; perhaps TRBD2 as D (5 bases). Germline assignment: CDR1 SGHRS and CDR2 YFSETQ. This CDR3 has 14 amino acids. Trimming removed 0 bases from V and 3 bases from J, with 10 bases in between. CDR3 nucleotide sequence: TGCGCCAGCAGCTTGGACCCCGAGGGCTACGAGCAGTACTTC. It yields the protein CASSLDPEGYEQYF.

This clonotype was detected only a few times. The rearrangement links TRBV7-3 to TRBJ2-1, with 10 bases aligning to TRBD2. In germline, CDR1 is SGHTA, CDR2 FQGTGA. This CDR3 comprises 15 residues. V dropped 4 bases and J dropped 4; count of bases not matched to a gene: 4. The CDR3 sequence: CASSSTSGAYNEQFF. The DNA for the CDR3 is TGTGCCAGCAGCTCTACTAGCGGGGCTTACAATGAGCAGTTCTTC.

The V call is TRBV28, the J call TRBJ2-5; TRBD1 matches at 10 bases. Germline V gives CDR1 MDHEN, CDR2 SYDVKM. V shed 6 bases, J shed 5 bases, and the junction held 6 bases outside the gene matches. The CDR3 is 14 residues long. As DNA, the CDR3 is TGTGCCAGCAGACCTCGGACAGGGGGGGAGACCCAGTACTTC. Translated, it gives CASRPRTGGETQYF.

V is TRBV6-1 and J is TRBJ2-1; possibly TRBD2 for D (6 bases). The germline gives CDR1 MNHNS, CDR2 SASEGT. The V and J ends lost 6 bases and 6 bases respectively, with 15 bases between them. The CDR3 is made up of 14 amino acids. The CDR3 spells CASSDLGTSNEQFF. In nucleotides, the CDR3 is TGTGCCAGCAGCGACCTAGGGACTTCCAATGAGCAGTTCTTC.

The chain is built from TRBV7-9 and TRBJ2-5, with 8 bases aligning to TRBD2. The J call may be faulty, since TRBJ2-1 better matches the DNA end. The length of the CDR3 is 15 residues. Germline CDR1 is SEHNR and CDR2 is FQNEAQ (reference sequence). The DNA of the CDR3 is TGTGCCAGCAGCCCCACGATAGCGGGACCCGGTGAGCAGTTCTTC. This translates into CASSPTIAGPGEQFF.

This clonotype was seen only a few times. The rearrangement joins TRBV6-5 to TRBJ2-3; D uncertain. Germline CDR1 MNHEY, CDR2 SVGAGI. V was trimmed by 6 bases and J by 8 bases, leaving 12 bases between them. CDR3 length: 12 amino acids. CDR3 coding DNA: TGTGCCAGCAGGCCCGACCGAGGTACGCAGTATTTT. Amino acid sequence: CASRPDRGTQYF.

CDR3 DNA sequence: TGTGCCATCTCGGGGATCGGGCAAGAGACCCAGTACTTC. Protein product: CAISGIGQETQYF. This chain joins TRBV10-3 and TRBJ2-5, with D perhaps TRBD2 (5 bases). The length of the CDR3 is 13 residues. Per the germline V gene, CDR1 is ENHRY and CDR2 is SYGVKD. The V gene lost 8 bases and the J gene lost 2 bases, with 12 bases spanning the gap.